Below, 30 T cell receptor beta chains from the same sample are listed, as sequenced in a study of T cells in tuberculosis. TCRdb's copy holds only in-frame clones and misses some; the assay was immunoSEQ multiplex PCR. Counted here are 20,000 to 25,000 clones, almost 97% occurring once; the ten biggest clones make up approximately 6.2%. The specimen was PBMCs. The receptor source for this set is a donor aged 10 to 29 with latent tuberculosis or without tuberculosis infection.

V usage is TRBV29-1 and J usage is TRBJ2-7; 7 bases align to TRBD2. This CDR3 is 14 amino acids long. Germline V lookup: CDR1 SQVTM, CDR2 ANQGSEA. V was clipped by 6 bases and J by 3 bases; unmatched bases: 11. CDR3 DNA sequence: TGCAGCGTCGCGACCCTAGCGGCCCACTACGAGCAGTACTTC. This sequence encodes CSVATLAAHYEQYF.

The genes are TRBV19 and TRBJ2-7; a possible D gene is TRBD2 (5 bases). The V end was cut by 3 bases, the J end by 2 bases, with 11 bases between. Per germline, CDR1 LNHDA and CDR2 SQIVND (reference sequence). The CDR3 is 14 amino acids. The CDR3 nucleotides read TGTGCCAGTAGTATGAAAAGCGGACCCTACGAGCAGTACTTC. It specifies CASSMKSGPYEQYF.

This rearrangement joins TRBV7-3 to TRBJ2-6, with a weak D call TRBD2 (6 bases). Germline V gives CDR1 SGHTA, CDR2 FQGTGA. Trimming took 2 bases from V and 0 from J, leaving 20 bases between them. CDR3 length equals 20 residues. The CDR3 protein is CASSLYGGTLPFSGANVLTF. CDR3 in DNA: TGTGCCAGCAGCTTATATGGGGGGACTCTTCCCTTCTCTGGGGCCAACGTCCTGACTTTC.

The chain employs TRBV11-2 and TRBJ2-7; perhaps TRBD1 as D (5 bases). Trimming stripped 3 bases from V and 5 bases from J, with 14 bases between. The CDR3 is 14 residues long. In germline, CDR1 is SGHAT, CDR2 FQNNGV. CDR3 nucleotides: TGTGCCAGCAGCTTTTATATAGGGGCTAACGAGCAGTACTTC. It codes for CASSFYIGANEQYF.

The rearrangement joins TRBV19 to TRBJ2-5, with D unclear. V was clipped by 6 bases and J by 4 bases, with 12 bases between them. The germline V gene has CDR1 LNHDA and CDR2 SQIVND (reference sequence). CDR3 length equals 13 residues. CDR3 DNA: TGTGCCAGTAGCCGGAGAGGATTAGAGACCCAGTACTTC. It yields the protein CASSRRGLETQYF.

The genes are TRBV29-1 and TRBJ1-1, with D perhaps TRBD1 (6 bases). This CDR3 is 12 amino acids long. From germline, CDR1 is SQVTM and CDR2 ANQGSEA. The V and J ends lost 8 bases and 1 base respectively, with 11 bases between them. CDR3 protein: CSLGHSNTEAFF. CDR3 DNA sequence: TGCAGCCTGGGACACTCGAACACTGAAGCTTTCTTT.

V usage is TRBV19 and J usage is TRBJ1-1; possible D gene TRBD1, 6 bases. With 0 bases removed from V and 9 bases from J, the gap between germline ends came to 11 bases. The CDR3 has 13 residues. The germline gives CDR1 LNHDA, CDR2 SQIVND (reference sequence). The CDR3 DNA reads TGTGCCAGTAGTATAGAAAGCGGGACAAAAGCTTTCTTT. Protein sequence: CASSIESGTKAFF. The complete variable domain, with remaining parts taken from reference TRBV19 and TRBJ1-1, reads DGGITQSPKYLFRKEGQNVTLSCEQNLNHDAMYWYRQDPGQGLRLIYYSQIVNDFQKGDIAEGYSVSREKKESFPLTVTSAQKNPTAFYLCASSIESGTKAFFGQGTRLTVV.

The V and J genes are TRBV6-6 and TRBJ1-5, with D perhaps matching TRBD1 (6 bases). The germline V and J ends were trimmed by 3 bases and 2 bases, with 11 bases remaining between them. The CDR3 runs 15 residues. From germline, CDR1 is MNHNY and CDR2 SVGAGI (reference sequence). Written as DNA, the CDR3 is TGTGCCAGCAGTTATTCAGGGGTTGGCAATCAGCCCCAGCATTTT. Protein sequence: CASSYSGVGNQPQHF.

The chain employs TRBV19 and TRBJ2-5; the D gene is possibly TRBD1 (6 bases). In germline, CDR1 is LNHDA, CDR2 SQIVND (reference sequence). V was pared by 6 bases and J by 5 bases, with 16 bases between. The CDR3 spans 14 residues. The CDR3 DNA is TGTGCCAGTAGCCCCACAGGGTTCCGGGAGACCCAGTACTTC. It specifies CASSPTGFRETQYF.

The V call is TRBV4-1, the J call TRBJ1-4; no reliable D call. The CDR3 sequence is 12 residues long. V lost 2 bases and J 7 bases, leaving 5 bases between the germline ends. CDR1 and CDR2 from the germline V gene are MGHRA and YSYEKL. The CDR3, as DNA: TGCGCCAGCAGCCAACCGTCTGAAAAACTGTTTTTT. Translation: CASSQPSEKLFF.

In this sample, this clone turned up once. The chain has TRBV2 and TRBJ1-1, with 9 nucleotides matching TRBD1. The V and J ends lost 8 bases and 0 bases, in that order; junction bases with no gene match: 7. Looked up from germline, CDR1 is SNHLY and CDR2 is FYNNEI. This CDR3 comprises 15 residues. The chain's CDR3 is CASLGQGRMNTEAFF. As DNA, the CDR3 is TGTGCCAGCTTAGGACAGGGGAGAATGAACACTGAAGCTTTCTTT.

This chain joins TRBV7-2 and TRBJ1-5; D is perhaps TRBD1 (6 bases). Germline V lookup: CDR1 SGHTA, CDR2 FQGNSA. Trimming left V 5 bases short and J 1 base short, with 12 bases between. The CDR3 runs to 15 residues. CDR3 loop: CASSQDRPSNQPQHF. The DNA for the CDR3 is TGTGCCAGCAGCCAAGACAGGCCCAGCAATCAGCCCCAGCATTTT.

The chain recombines TRBV19 with TRBJ2-2; the D gene is possibly TRBD2 (6 bases). Germline V gene sequence: CDR1 LNHDA, CDR2 SQIVND (reference sequence). This CDR3 comprises 14 residues. With 9 bases removed from V and 5 bases from J, the gap between germline ends came to 16 bases. The CDR3 nucleotides are TGTGCCAGCCTCCGGGACTGGGGGACCGGGGAGCTGTTTTTT. As protein: CASLRDWGTGELFF.

The gene calls are TRBV18 and TRBJ1-2; TRBD1 might be the D (5 bases). The CDR3 is made up of 16 amino acids. The ends were cut back, 0 bases at V and 6 bases at J, with 17 bases in the middle. Germline V gene sequence: CDR1 KGHSH, CDR2 LQKENI. The CDR3 sequence is CASSPPQGREENGYTF. DNA for the CDR3: TGTGCCAGCTCACCACCCCAGGGCCGCGAGGAGAATGGCTACACCTTC.

CDR3 loop: CASTGQIYNEQFF. The CDR3 nucleotides are TGTGCCAGCACTGGACAGATCTACAATGAGCAGTTCTTC. The chain joins TRBV11-3 to TRBJ2-1, with a tentative D call TRBD1 (6 bases). The V and J ends lost 7 bases and 3 bases respectively, with 10 bases between them. There are 13 residues in the CDR3. Germline values: CDR1 SGHNT, CDR2 YENEEA.

The chain recombines TRBV2 with TRBJ2-1; D is possibly TRBD1 (6 bases). The CDR3 consists of 15 residues. Trimming shortened V by 5 bases and J by 5 bases, and 16 bases separated the two germline ends. Germline CDR1 and CDR2: SNHLY and FYNNEI. The CDR3 nucleotides read TGTGCCAGCAGTACCCAGGGGATAGGAGACAATGAGCAGTTCTTC. This codes for CASSTQGIGDNEQFF.

V gene TRBV27 combines with J gene TRBJ2-2; the D gene is possibly TRBD2 (5 bases). The CDR3 is 15 residues long. Germline CDR1 reads MNHEY; CDR2 reads SMNVEV (reference sequence). V dropped 3 bases and J dropped 5 bases, with 13 bases sitting between them. For the CDR3, the DNA is TGTGCCAGCAGTTTGGCTAGCCTCAGAACCGGGGAGCTGTTTTTT. It codes for CASSLASLRTGELFF.

V usage is TRBV6-4 and J usage is TRBJ2-1; 10 positions agree with TRBD1. CDR3 size: 16 residues. V lost 3 bases, J lost 5 bases, and 7 bases stayed unmatched. Germline-derived CDR1 and CDR2 are MRHNA and SNTAGT. CDR3 DNA sequence: TGTGCCAGCAGTGAGTCCTGGACAGGGGGTAACAATGAGCAGTTCTTC. It yields the protein CASSESWTGGNNEQFF.

The chain combines TRBV29-1 with TRBJ2-1, with D unresolved. Germline loops: CDR1 SQVTM, CDR2 ANQGSEA. The CDR3 is 12 amino acids. The ends were cut back, 2 bases at V and 6 bases at J, with 8 bases in the middle. The CDR3 DNA follows: TGCAGCGTTGAACCTAGGCCCAATGAGCAGTTCTTC. It encodes CSVEPRPNEQFF.

The J gene is TRBJ2-7, the V gene TRBV19; 10 nucleotides match TRBD1. CDR3 length: 14 amino acids. V lost 3 bases to trimming and J lost 5 bases; unmatched junction nucleotides: 4. Germline V lookup: CDR1 LNHDA, CDR2 SQIVND (reference sequence). The CDR3 nucleotides read TGTGCCAGTAGTATTGGACAGGGGGTAGACGAGCAGTACTTC. This sequence encodes CASSIGQGVDEQYF.

This chain links TRBV28 with TRBJ1-5; D gene ambiguous. Germline CDR1 MDHEN, CDR2 SYDVKM. The CDR3 length is 17 residues. Trimming took off 6 bases at V and 1 base at J, with 19 bases between the two ends. The CDR3 coding sequence is TGTGCCAGCAGCCAGGCAACCCGGGGTTGGAGCAATCAGCCCCAGCATTTT. Translating gives CASSQATRGWSNQPQHF.

The chain combines TRBV6-1 with TRBJ2-2; D is possibly TRBD1 (5 bases). Germline V gene sequence: CDR1 MNHNS, CDR2 SASEGT. The length of the CDR3 is 14 residues. V was cut by 6 bases and J by 4 bases, with 12 bases left in between. CDR3 bases: TGTGCCAGCAGCCCCACAGGATTCACCGGGGAGCTGTTTTTT. Its protein product is CASSPTGFTGELFF.

The chain couples TRBV9 to TRBJ2-7; 7 bases match TRBD1. V shed 2 bases, J shed 3 bases, and the junction held 5 bases outside the gene matches. The CDR3 totals 14 residues. CDR1 SGDLS and CDR2 YYNGEE come from the germline V gene. The DNA for the CDR3 is TGTGCCAGCAGCGTTGGACAGGCTAACTACGAGCAGTACTTC. It is translated as CASSVGQANYEQYF. Full variable domain (missing parts from reference TRBV9 and TRBJ2-7): DSGVTQTPKHLITATGQRVTLRCSPRSGDLSVYWYQQSLDQGLQFLIQYYNGEERAKGNILERFSAQQFPDLHSELNLSSLELGDSALYFCASSVGQANYEQYFGPGTRLTVT.

V and J are TRBV4-1 and TRBJ2-1; D is perhaps TRBD2 (6 bases). V lost 0 bases and J lost 8, with 32 bases in between. CDR3 length: 21 amino acids. Per germline, CDR1 MGHRA and CDR2 YSYEKL. The CDR3 here is CASSQDLDRELVSFLGYEQFF. Here the CDR3 DNA reads TGCGCCAGCAGCCAAGATCTCGATCGGGAGCTCGTTTCGTTTCTAGGCTATGAGCAGTTCTTC.

Note on this clone: Other DNA sequences in this specimen translate into the identical CDR3. The chain carries TRBV7-8 and TRBJ2-7, with D perhaps TRBD1 (6 bases). CDR3 length: 14 residues. Between the trimmed V and J ends, which lost 4 bases and 2 bases, there was a span of 12 bases. Per germline, CDR1 SGHVS and CDR2 FQNEAQ. The CDR3 sequence is CASSSRTATYEQYF. CDR3 in DNA: TGTGCCAGCAGCTCCCGGACAGCTACCTACGAGCAGTACTTC.

The chain joins TRBV14 to TRBJ2-7; D might be TRBD1 (5 bases). V dropped 2 bases and J dropped 4 bases, with 12 bases sitting between them. Germline V gene sequence: CDR1 SGHDN, CDR2 FVKESK. The length of the CDR3 is 14 residues. CDR3 DNA: TGTGCCAGCAGCCAACAGGGTGCTTGGTACGAGCAGTACTTC. Its protein product is CASSQQGAWYEQYF. The full variable domain, completed using reference TRBV14 and TRBJ2-7, is EAGVTQFPSHSVIEKGQTVTLRCDPISGHDNLYWYRRVMGKEIKFLLHFVKESKQDESGMPNNRFLAERTGGTYSTLKVQPAELEDSGVYFCASSQQGAWYEQYFGPGTRLTVT.

This CDR3 reads CASSRDRGAGNTIYF. CDR3 sequence (DNA): TGTGCCAGCTCACGGGACAGGGGAGCAGGAAACACCATATATTTT. The chain joins TRBV18 to TRBJ1-3; TRBD1 agrees at 10 bases. Germline CDR1 is KGHSH and CDR2 is LQKENI. CDR3 length: 15 residues. After removal of 4 bases from V and 4 bases from J, the junction contained 4 bases not matched to a gene.

The chain employs TRBV9 and TRBJ2-3, with D maybe TRBD1 (6 bases). The CDR3 covers 16 residues. Looked up from germline, CDR1 is SGDLS and CDR2 is YYNGEE. Between the trimmed V and J ends, which lost 0 bases and 4 bases, there was a span of 15 bases. The CDR3 nucleotides read TGTGCCAGCAGCGTAGTCAGGGGATTTTTCGCAGATACGCAGTATTTT. Its protein is CASSVVRGFFADTQYF. The complete variable domain, with remaining parts taken from reference TRBV9 and TRBJ2-3, reads DSGVTQTPKHLITATGQRVTLRCSPRSGDLSVYWYQQSLDQGLQFLIQYYNGEERAKGNILERFSAQQFPDLHSELNLSSLELGDSALYFCASSVVRGFFADTQYFGPGTRLTVL.

V usage is TRBV7-9 and J usage is TRBJ1-2, with D perhaps matching TRBD1 (6 bases). The CDR3 has 16 residues. Germline CDR1 is SEHNR and CDR2 is FQNEAQ (reference sequence). Trimming removed 8 bases from V and 2 bases from J, with 21 bases in between. The CDR3 protein is CASWRNRDNLNYGYTF. The CDR3 region has the DNA TGTGCCAGCTGGAGGAACAGGGATAATTTAAACTATGGCTACACCTTC.

The chain recombines TRBV5-1 with TRBJ2-3; the match to TRBD2 covers 11 bases. The CDR3 is made up of 14 amino acids. Per germline, CDR1 SGHRS and CDR2 YFSETQ. The trim removed 7 bases at V and 4 bases at J, leaving 5 bases unmatched. Here the CDR3 DNA reads TGCGCCAGCCCACTAGCGGGAGTACCAGATACGCAGTATTTT. This gives the protein CASPLAGVPDTQYF.